This entry lists 20 T cell receptor beta chains sequenced from one sample in a study of blood T cell repertoires in COVID-19 (dated by TCRdb to about 2020). Libraries were prepared through the immunoSEQ multiplex PCR assay. TCRdb stores this immuneACCESS table with in-frame sequences only. Part of the clones is absent; in the studies checked, under half of the shortfall reflects unresolved V genes, and no reason is known for the rest. The sample table lists about 77,000 clones, around 88% of them with a count of one. The ten largest clones represent around 7% of the sample. The sequencing sample was made of peripheral blood. All receptors derive from a woman at least 80 years old with acute or convalescent COVID-19.

This clone is a singleton in its sample. V usage is TRBV3-1 (or the pseudogene TRBV3-2) and J usage is TRBJ1-2; 8 nucleotides agree with TRBD1. The CDR3 sequence is 15 residues long. V lost 2 bases, J lost 6 bases, and 8 bases stayed unmatched. Germline V lookup: CDR1 LGHDT, CDR2 YNNKEL (reference sequence). The CDR3 DNA sequence: TGTGCCAGCAGCCAACCGGACAGGGACAAGGATGGCTACACCTTC. Amino acid sequence: CASSQPDRDKDGYTF.

In its sample, this clone was seen once. This sequence joins TRBV30 and TRBJ2-1, with a weak D call TRBD2 (5 bases). The CDR3 runs 14 residues. Trimming took 2 bases from V and 7 from J, leaving 15 bases between them. CDR1 and CDR2 from the germline V gene are GTSNPN and SVGIG (reference sequence). The CDR3 bases are TGTGCCTGGAGTCCCGGTGTCACGGGGAATGAGCAGTTCTTC. Amino acids: CAWSPGVTGNEQFF.

The V call is TRBV18, the J call TRBJ1-4; 9 nucleotides align to TRBD1. The CDR3 runs to 15 residues. Germline values: CDR1 KGHSH, CDR2 LQKENI. V lost 4 bases, J lost 3 bases, and 3 bases stayed unmatched. The CDR3 DNA reads as TGTGCCAGCTCACGGGACAGGGCAGCTAATGAAAAACTGTTTTTT. Its protein product is CASSRDRAANEKLFF.

The genes are TRBV2 and TRBJ1-1; 7 bases agree with TRBD1. From germline, CDR1 is SNHLY and CDR2 FYNNEI. V was pared by 3 bases and J by 5 bases, with 3 bases of the junction left unmatched. The CDR3 runs to 13 residues. The CDR3 reads CASSDTGVTEAFF. The CDR3 region has the DNA TGTGCCAGCAGTGATACAGGGGTAACTGAAGCTTTCTTT.

This clone turned up a few times. J is TRBJ1-4 and V is TRBV11-2; D call uncertain. V lost 0 bases and J lost 5, with 13 bases in between. CDR1 and CDR2 (germline): SGHAT, FQNNGV. CDR3 size: 16 residues. For the CDR3, the DNA is TGTGCCAGCAGCTTAGATCCCAGCCAACTAAATGAAAAACTGTTTTTT. Translated, it gives CASSLDPSQLNEKLFF.

The chain joins TRBV30 to TRBJ1-2; D call uncertain. V was cut by 3 bases and J by 7 bases, with 18 bases left in between. CDR3 length: 14 amino acids. Germline lookup yields CDR1 GTSNPN and CDR2 SVGIG (reference sequence). CDR3 DNA: TGTGCCTGGAGGGACCCCGGCGGGTCGGCTGGCTACACCTTC. Translated, it gives CAWRDPGGSAGYTF.

The chain has TRBV5-1 and TRBJ2-1; 9 positions match TRBD1. The CDR3 loop spans 15 amino acids. With V trimmed by 1 base and J by 6 bases, 5 bases remained unmatched. Germline CDR1 reads SGHRS; CDR2 reads YFSETQ. The DNA for the CDR3 is TGCGCCAGCAGCTTGTTGGGGACAGGGATCAATGAGCAGTTCTTC. This translates into CASSLLGTGINEQFF.

This rearrangement joins TRBV10-2 to TRBJ2-3; tentative D call: TRBD2 (5 bases). The germline CDR1 and CDR2 sequences are WSHSY and SAAADI. V was clipped by 3 bases and J by 1 base, with 11 bases between them. The CDR3 is made up of 15 amino acids. This chain's CDR3 is CASSEPEAGTDTQYF. In nucleotides, the CDR3 is TGCGCCAGCAGTGAACCGGAGGCGGGCACAGATACGCAGTATTTT.

The chain carries TRBV7-9 and TRBJ2-7; D not resolved. There are 11 residues in the CDR3. The V gene lost 3 bases and the J gene lost 4 bases, with 4 bases spanning the gap. CDR1 is SEHNR and CDR2 is FQNEAQ in the germline V gene (reference sequence). This CDR3 reads CASSLTYEQYF. As DNA, the CDR3 is TGTGCCAGCAGCTTGACATACGAGCAGTACTTC.

The chain is built from TRBV18 and TRBJ1-1; a weak D match, TRBD1 (5 bases). Germline loops: CDR1 KGHSH, CDR2 LQKENI. V shed 3 bases and J shed 1 base, with 6 bases lying between them. The length of the CDR3 is 13 residues. CDR3 bases: TGTGCCAGCTCACCGGACACGAACACTGAAGCTTTCTTT. Residues: CASSPDTNTEAFF.

J is TRBJ1-6 and V is TRBV7-2, with a possible D match to TRBD1 (5 bases). Trimming pared 1 base from V and 7 bases from J, leaving 11 bases between. Per the germline V gene, CDR1 is SGHTA and CDR2 is FQGNSA. This CDR3 is built from 15 residues. CDR3 in DNA: TGTGCCAGCAGCTTAGGCAGGGCGCAAAATTCACCCCTCCACTTT. Protein sequence: CASSLGRAQNSPLHF.

The CDR3 reads CASSYSTGDNQPQHF. The CDR3 bases are TGTGCCAGCAGTTACTCGACAGGGGACAATCAGCCCCAGCATTTT. This sequence joins TRBV6-5 and TRBJ1-5; TRBD1 agrees at 8 bases. J was trimmed by 3 bases and V by 0 bases; bases with no gene match: 1. There are 15 residues in the CDR3. Germline-derived CDR1 and CDR2 are MNHEY and SVGAGI.

The chain combines TRBV18 with TRBJ1-2; 11 bases match TRBD1. This CDR3 contains 18 residues. The ends lost 2 bases at V and 0 bases at J; junction bases unmatched: 8. Germline V gene data show CDR1 as KGHSH and CDR2 as LQKENI. The CDR3 spells CASSPLGPGQGANYGYTF. As DNA, the CDR3 is TGTGCCAGCTCACCATTGGGGCCGGGACAGGGGGCTAACTATGGCTACACCTTC.

This chain connects TRBV9 to TRBJ2-3; D may be TRBD2 (5 bases). Trimming cost V 2 bases and J 2 bases, with 15 bases left between them. The V gene's germline CDR1 is SGDLS and CDR2 YYNGEE. The CDR3 runs to 16 residues. The CDR3 nucleotides read TGTGCCAGCAGCGTGGATGGGTCGGGGTTCACAGATACGCAGTATTTT. As protein: CASSVDGSGFTDTQYF.

The chain carries TRBV10-3 and TRBJ2-1; 11 bases match TRBD2. The CDR3 spans 17 residues. Germline trimming cut 0 bases from V and 4 bases from J; bases unmatched to any gene: 5. Germline V CDR1 and CDR2: ENHRY, SYGVKD. CDR3 in DNA: TGTGCCATCAGTGAGTCTGTAGCGGGAGGGGGGTACAATGAGCAGTTCTTC. Amino acid sequence: CAISESVAGGGYNEQFF.

J is TRBJ2-5 and V is TRBV5-5; D remains ambiguous. Germline CDR1 is SGHKS and CDR2 is YYEKEE (reference sequence). With 4 bases removed from V and 4 bases from J, the gap between germline ends came to 11 bases. The CDR3 runs to 13 residues. CDR3: CASSPRQPETQYF. DNA of the CDR3: TGTGCCAGCAGCCCGCGGCAGCCAGAGACCCAGTACTTC. Variable domain in full (rest from reference TRBV5-5 and TRBJ2-5): DAGVTQSPTHLIKTRGQQVTLRCSPISGHKSVSWYQQVLGQGPQFIFQYYEKEERGRGNFPDRFSARQFPNYSSELNVNALLLGDSALYLCASSPRQPETQYFGPGTRLLVL.

This chain connects TRBV9 to TRBJ2-2, with D tentatively TRBD2 (6 bases). CDR1 is SGDLS, CDR2 YYNGEE, per germline. V was cut by 4 bases and J by 1 base, with 11 bases left in between. CDR3 length: 15 amino acids. The CDR3 loop reads CASSLRAGNTGELFF. The CDR3 DNA reads TGTGCCAGCAGCCTCAGAGCGGGGAACACCGGGGAGCTGTTTTTT.

The CDR3 sequence: CASSIRGTSYNEQFF. In nucleotides, the CDR3 is TGTGCCAGTAGTATAAGGGGTACCTCCTACAATGAGCAGTTCTTC. The genes are TRBV19 and TRBJ2-1; D may be TRBD1 (5 bases). V was clipped by 2 bases and J by 0 bases, with 8 bases between them. The germline gives CDR1 LNHDA, CDR2 SQIVND (reference sequence). The CDR3 spans 15 residues.

The chain recombines TRBV5-1 with TRBJ2-1; TRBD1 might be the D (5 bases). The CDR3 covers 16 residues. CDR1 SGHRS and CDR2 YFSETQ come from the germline V gene. V lost 4 bases, J lost 0 bases, and 14 bases lay in between. CDR3 nucleotide sequence: TGCGCCAGCAGCCCCCATGGGGCAGGCTCCTACAATGAGCAGTTCTTC. Its protein is CASSPHGAGSYNEQFF. Variable domain in full (rest from reference TRBV5-1 and TRBJ2-1): KAGVTQTPRYLIKTRGQQVTLSCSPISGHRSVSWYQQTPGQGLQFLFEYFSETQRNKGNFPGRFSGRQFSNSRSEMNVSTLELGDSALYLCASSPHGAGSYNEQFFGPGTRLTVL.

The rearrangement links TRBV27 to TRBJ1-5; 9 bases line up with TRBD1. The junction had 6 bases not matched to a gene; V was cut back by 5 bases and J by 7 bases. Germline loops: CDR1 MNHEY, CDR2 SMNVEV (reference sequence). This CDR3 has 14 residues. The CDR3 here is CASSPWDRDQPQHF. CDR3 in DNA: TGTGCCAGCAGTCCCTGGGACAGGGACCAGCCCCAGCATTTT.